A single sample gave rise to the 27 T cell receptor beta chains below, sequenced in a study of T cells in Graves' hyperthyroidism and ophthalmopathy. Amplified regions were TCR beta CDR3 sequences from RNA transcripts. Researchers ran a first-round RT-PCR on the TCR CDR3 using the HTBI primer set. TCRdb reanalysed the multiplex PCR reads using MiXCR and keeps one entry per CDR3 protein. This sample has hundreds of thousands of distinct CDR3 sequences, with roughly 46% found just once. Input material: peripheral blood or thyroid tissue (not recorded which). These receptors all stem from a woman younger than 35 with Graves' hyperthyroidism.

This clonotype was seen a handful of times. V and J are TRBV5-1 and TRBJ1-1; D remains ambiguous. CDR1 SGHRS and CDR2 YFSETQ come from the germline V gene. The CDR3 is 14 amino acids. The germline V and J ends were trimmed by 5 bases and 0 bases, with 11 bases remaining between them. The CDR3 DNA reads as TGCGCCAGCAGTGAAAGCCAAATGAACACTGAAGCTTTCTTT. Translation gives CASSESQMNTEAFF.

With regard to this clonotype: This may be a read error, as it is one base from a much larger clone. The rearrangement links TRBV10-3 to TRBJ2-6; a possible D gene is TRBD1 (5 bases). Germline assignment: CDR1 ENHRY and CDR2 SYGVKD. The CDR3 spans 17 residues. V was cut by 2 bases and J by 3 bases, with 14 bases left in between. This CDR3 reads CAISEGRARDGANVLTF. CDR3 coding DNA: TGTGCCATCAGTGAGGGCAGGGCCCGAGATGGGGCCAACGTCCTGACTTTC.

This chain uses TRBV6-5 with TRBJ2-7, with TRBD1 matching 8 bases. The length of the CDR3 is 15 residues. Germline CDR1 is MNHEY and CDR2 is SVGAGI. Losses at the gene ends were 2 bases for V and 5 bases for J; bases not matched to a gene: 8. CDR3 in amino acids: CASSYLFPDRDEQYF. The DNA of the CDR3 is TGTGCCAGCAGTTACCTGTTTCCGGACAGGGACGAGCAGTACTTC.

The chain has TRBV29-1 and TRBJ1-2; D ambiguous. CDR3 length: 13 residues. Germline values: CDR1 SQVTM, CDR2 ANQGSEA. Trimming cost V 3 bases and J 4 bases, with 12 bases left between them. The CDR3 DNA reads TGCAGCGTTGATCACCGGGCCCTCTATGGCTACACCTTC. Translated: CSVDHRALYGYTF.

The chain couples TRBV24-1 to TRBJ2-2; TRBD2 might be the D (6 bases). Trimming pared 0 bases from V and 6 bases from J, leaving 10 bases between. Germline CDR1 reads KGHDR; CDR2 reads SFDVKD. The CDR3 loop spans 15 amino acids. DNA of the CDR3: TGTGCCACCAGTGATTTGACCGGAGGGCCCGGGGAGCTGTTTTTT. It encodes CATSDLTGGPGELFF.

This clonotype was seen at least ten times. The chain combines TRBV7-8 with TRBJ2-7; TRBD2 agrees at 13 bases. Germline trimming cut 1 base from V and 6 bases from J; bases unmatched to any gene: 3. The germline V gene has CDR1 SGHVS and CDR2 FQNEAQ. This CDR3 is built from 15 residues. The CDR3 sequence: CASSLETSGRGEQYF. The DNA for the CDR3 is TGTGCCAGCAGCTTAGAAACTAGCGGGAGGGGCGAGCAGTACTTC. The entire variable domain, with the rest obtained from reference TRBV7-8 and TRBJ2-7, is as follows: GAGVSQSPRYKVAKRGQDVALRCDPISGHVSLFWYQQALGQGPEFLTYFQNEAQLDKSGLPSDRFFAERPEGSVSTLKIQRTQQEDSAVYLCASSLETSGRGEQYFGPGTRLTVT.

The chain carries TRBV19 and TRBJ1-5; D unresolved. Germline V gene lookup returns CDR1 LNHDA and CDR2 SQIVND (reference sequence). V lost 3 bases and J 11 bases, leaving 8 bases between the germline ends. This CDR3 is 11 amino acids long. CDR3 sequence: CASSIGETQHF. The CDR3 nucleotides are TGTGCCAGTAGTATCGGCGAGACCCAGCATTTT.

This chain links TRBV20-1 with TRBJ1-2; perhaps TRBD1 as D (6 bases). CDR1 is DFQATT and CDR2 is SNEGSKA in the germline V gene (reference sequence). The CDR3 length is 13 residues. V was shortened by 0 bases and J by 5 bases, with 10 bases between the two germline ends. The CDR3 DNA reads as TGCAGTGCTAGAGATCAGGGGCAGTATGGCTACACCTTC. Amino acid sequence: CSARDQGQYGYTF.

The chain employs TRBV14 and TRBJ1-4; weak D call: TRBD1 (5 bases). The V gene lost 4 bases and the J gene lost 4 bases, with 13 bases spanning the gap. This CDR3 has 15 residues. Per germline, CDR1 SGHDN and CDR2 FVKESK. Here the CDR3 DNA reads TGTGCCAGCAGCCCCCTTCGGGGGGATAATGAAAAACTGTTTTTT. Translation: CASSPLRGDNEKLFF.

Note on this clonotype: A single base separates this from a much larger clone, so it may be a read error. The CDR3 coding sequence is TGTGCCACCAGCCGGGCGGGGGAAAGGGACAGCAATCAGCCCCAGCATTTT. This gives the protein CATSRAGERDSNQPQHF. The chain joins TRBV15 to TRBJ1-5; maybe TRBD1 (5 bases). Trimming stripped 5 bases from V and 1 base from J, with 18 bases between. The V gene's germline CDR1 is LNHNV and CDR2 YYDKDF (reference sequence). The CDR3 sequence is 17 residues long.

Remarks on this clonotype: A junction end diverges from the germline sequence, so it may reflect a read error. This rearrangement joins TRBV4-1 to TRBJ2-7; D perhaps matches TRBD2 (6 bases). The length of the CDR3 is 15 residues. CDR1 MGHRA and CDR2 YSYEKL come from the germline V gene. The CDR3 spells CASSQGGTEAYGQYF. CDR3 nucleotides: TGCGCCAGCAGCCAAGGCGGGACGGAAGCCTACGGGCAGTACTTC.

CDR3: CASSYSGTAGPQHF. The CDR3 region has the DNA TGTGCCAGCAGTTACTCGGGGACCGCCGGTCCCCAGCATTTT. The J gene is TRBJ1-5, the V gene TRBV6-5; D might be TRBD1 (5 bases). V shed 0 bases and J shed 10 bases, with 13 bases lying between them. This CDR3 region has 14 residues. Germline-derived CDR1 and CDR2 are MNHEY and SVGAGI.

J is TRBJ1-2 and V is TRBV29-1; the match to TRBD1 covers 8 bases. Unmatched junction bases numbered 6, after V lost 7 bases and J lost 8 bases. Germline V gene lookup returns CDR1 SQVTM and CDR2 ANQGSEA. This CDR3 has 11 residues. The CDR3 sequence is CSEWTGSGYTF. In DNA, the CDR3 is TGCAGCGAATGGACAGGGAGCGGCTACACCTTC. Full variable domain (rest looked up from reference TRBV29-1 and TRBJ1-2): SAVISQKPSRDICQRGTSLTIQCQVDSQVTMMFWYRQQPGQSLTLIATANQGSEATYESGFVIDKFPISRPNLTFSTLTVSNMSPEDSSIYLCSEWTGSGYTFGSGTRLTVV.

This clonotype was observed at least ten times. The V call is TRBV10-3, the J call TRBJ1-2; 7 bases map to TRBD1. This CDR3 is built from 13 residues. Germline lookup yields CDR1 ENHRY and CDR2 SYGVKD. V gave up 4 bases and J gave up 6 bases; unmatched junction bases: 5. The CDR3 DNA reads TGTGCCATCAGTGGACAGGGTTATGATGGCTACACCTTC. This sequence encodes CAISGQGYDGYTF.

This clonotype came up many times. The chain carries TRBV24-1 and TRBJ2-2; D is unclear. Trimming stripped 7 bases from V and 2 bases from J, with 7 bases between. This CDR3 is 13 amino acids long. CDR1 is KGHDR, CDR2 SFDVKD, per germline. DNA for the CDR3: TGTGCCACCAGGACCCCTAACACCGGGGAGCTGTTTTTT. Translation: CATRTPNTGELFF.

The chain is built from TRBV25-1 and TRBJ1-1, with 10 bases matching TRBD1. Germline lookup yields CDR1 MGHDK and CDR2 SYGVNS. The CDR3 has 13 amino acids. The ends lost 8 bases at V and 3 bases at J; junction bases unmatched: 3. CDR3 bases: TGTGCCAGCGGGGACAGGGGCGACACTGAAGCTTTCTTT. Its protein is CASGDRGDTEAFF. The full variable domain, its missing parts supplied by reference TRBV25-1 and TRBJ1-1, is EADIYQTPRYLVIGTGKKITLECSQTMGHDKMYWYQQDPGMELHLIHYSYGVNSTEKGDLSSESTVSRIRTEHFPLTLESARPSHTSQYLCASGDRGDTEAFFGQGTRLTVV.

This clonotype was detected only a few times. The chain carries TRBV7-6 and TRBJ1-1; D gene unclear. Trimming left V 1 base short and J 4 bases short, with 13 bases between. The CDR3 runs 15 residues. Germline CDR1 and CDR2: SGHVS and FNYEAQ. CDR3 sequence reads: CASSLGPLGVTEAFF. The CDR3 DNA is TGTGCCAGCAGCTTAGGCCCCCTCGGGGTCACTGAAGCTTTCTTT.

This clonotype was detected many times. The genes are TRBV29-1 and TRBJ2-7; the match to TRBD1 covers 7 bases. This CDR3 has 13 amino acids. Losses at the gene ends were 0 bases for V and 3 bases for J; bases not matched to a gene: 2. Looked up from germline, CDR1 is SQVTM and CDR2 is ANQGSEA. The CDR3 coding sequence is TGCAGCGTTGAAGAGAGACAGGGCTACGAGCAGTACTTC. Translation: CSVEERQGYEQYF.

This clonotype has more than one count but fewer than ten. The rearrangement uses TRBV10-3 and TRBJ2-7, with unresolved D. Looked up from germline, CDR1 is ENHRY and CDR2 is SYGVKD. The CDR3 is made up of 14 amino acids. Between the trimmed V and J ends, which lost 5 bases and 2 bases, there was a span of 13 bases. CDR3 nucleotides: TGTGCCATCAGTTTTAATCCGGAAGCCTACGAGCAGTACTTC. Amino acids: CAISFNPEAYEQYF.

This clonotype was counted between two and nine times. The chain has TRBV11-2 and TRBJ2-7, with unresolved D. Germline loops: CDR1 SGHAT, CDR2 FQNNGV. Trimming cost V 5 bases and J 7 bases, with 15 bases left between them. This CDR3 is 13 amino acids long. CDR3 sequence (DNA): TGTGCCAGCAGCCAATTATTGACGATGGAGCAGTACTTC. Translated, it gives CASSQLLTMEQYF.

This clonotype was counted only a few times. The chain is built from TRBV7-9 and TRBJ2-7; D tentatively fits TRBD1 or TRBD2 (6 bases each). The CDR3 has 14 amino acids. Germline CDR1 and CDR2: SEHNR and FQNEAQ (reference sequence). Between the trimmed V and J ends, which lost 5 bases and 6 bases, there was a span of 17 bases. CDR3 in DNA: TGTGCCAGCAGCCCCTGGCAGGGGAGGTTCGAGCAGTACTTC. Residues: CASSPWQGRFEQYF. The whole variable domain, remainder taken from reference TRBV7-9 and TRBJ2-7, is DTGVSQNPRHKITKRGQNVTFRCDPISEHNRLYWYRQTLGQGPEFLTYFQNEAQLEKSRLLSDRFSAERPKGSFSTLEIQRTEQGDSAMYLCASSPWQGRFEQYFGPGTRLTVT.

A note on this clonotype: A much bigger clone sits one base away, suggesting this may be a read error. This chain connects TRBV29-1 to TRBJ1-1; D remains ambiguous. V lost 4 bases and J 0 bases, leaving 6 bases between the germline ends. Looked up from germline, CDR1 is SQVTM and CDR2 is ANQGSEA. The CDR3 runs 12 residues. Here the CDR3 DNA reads TGCAGCGTTGCCCCCGTGAACACTGAAGCTTTCTTT. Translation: CSVAPVNTEAFF. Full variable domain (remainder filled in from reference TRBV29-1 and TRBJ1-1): SAVISQKPSRDICQRGTSLTIQCQVDSQVTMMFWYRQQPGQSLTLIATANQGSEATYESGFVIDKFPISRPNLTFSTLTVSNMSPEDSSIYLCSVAPVNTEAFFGQGTRLTVV.

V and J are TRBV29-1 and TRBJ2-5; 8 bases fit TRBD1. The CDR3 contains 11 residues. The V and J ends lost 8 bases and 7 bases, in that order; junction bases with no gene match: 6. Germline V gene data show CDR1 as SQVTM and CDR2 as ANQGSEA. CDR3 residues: CSLEQGGTQYF. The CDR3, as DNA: TGCAGCTTAGAACAGGGGGGGACCCAGTACTTC.

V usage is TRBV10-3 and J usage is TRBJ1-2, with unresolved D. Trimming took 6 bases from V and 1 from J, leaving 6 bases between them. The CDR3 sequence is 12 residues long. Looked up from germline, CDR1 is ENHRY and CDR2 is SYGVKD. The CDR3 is CAIRTDNYGYTF. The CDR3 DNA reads TGTGCCATCAGGACCGATAACTATGGCTACACCTTC.

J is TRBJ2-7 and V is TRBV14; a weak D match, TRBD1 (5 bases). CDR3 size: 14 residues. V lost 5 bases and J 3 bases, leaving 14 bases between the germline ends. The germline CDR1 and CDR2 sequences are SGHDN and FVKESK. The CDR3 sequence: CASSKGPTNYEQYF. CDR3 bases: TGTGCCAGCAGCAAGGGGCCGACAAACTACGAGCAGTACTTC.

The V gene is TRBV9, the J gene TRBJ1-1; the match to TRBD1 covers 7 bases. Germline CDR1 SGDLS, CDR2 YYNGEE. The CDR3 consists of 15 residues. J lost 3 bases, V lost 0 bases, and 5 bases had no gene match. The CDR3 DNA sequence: TGTGCCAGCAGCGTAGGGGTCCAGGGGGACACTGAAGCTTTCTTT. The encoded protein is CASSVGVQGDTEAFF.

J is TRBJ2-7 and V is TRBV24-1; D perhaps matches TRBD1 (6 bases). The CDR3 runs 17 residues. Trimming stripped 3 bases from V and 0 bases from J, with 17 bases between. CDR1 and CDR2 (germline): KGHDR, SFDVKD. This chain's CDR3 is CATSDTNTGPSSYEQYF. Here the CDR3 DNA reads TGTGCCACCAGTGATACGAATACAGGGCCTAGCTCCTACGAGCAGTACTTC.